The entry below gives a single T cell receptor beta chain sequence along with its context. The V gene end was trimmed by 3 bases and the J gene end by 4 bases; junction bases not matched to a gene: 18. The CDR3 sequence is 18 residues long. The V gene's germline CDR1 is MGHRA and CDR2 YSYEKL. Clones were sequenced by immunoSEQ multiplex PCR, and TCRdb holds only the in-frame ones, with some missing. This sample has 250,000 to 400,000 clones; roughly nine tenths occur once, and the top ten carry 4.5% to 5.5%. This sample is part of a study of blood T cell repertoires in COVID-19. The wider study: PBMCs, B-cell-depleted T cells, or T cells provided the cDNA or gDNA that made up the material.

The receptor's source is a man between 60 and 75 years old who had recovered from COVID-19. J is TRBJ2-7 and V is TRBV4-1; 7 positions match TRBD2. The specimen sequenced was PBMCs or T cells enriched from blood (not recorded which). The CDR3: CASSQKGPESSGPYEQYF. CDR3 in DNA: TGCGCCAGCAGCCAGAAGGGGCCCGAGTCTAGCGGACCGTACGAGCAGTACTTC.